This T cell receptor beta chain was identified during a study of Graves' ophthalmopathy and Graves' hyperthyroidism. Study results and caveats: Most thyroid clonotypes with frequency above 0.001 were detected in blood too. Ophthalmopathy progression predictions by the model showed 72.22% specificity and 70.59% sensitivity.

The table lists this clonotype with many counts. Its target is not known. The authors amplified TCR beta CDR3 regions, and they did so from RNA transcripts for repertoire sequencing. Second-round multiplex PCR came after first-round RT-PCR with HTBI primers. TCRdb called the multiplex PCR reads again in MiXCR, with one record for every CDR3 protein. The table has approximately 480,000 distinct CDR3 sequences, roughly 14% seen once. The germline V gene has CDR1 MNHNS and CDR2 SASEGT. J was trimmed by 6 bases and V by 0 bases; bases with no gene match: 9. There are 16 residues in the CDR3. Sequencing was carried out using blood. The V gene is TRBV6-1, the J gene TRBJ2-7, with 9 bases that match TRBD2. This TCR was recovered from a woman in her twenties or thirties with Graves' ophthalmopathy. The CDR3 DNA is TGTGCCAGCAGTGAAGCTCCGGGTAGCGGGGGACTCGAGCAGTACTTC. Protein: CASSEAPGSGGLEQYF.